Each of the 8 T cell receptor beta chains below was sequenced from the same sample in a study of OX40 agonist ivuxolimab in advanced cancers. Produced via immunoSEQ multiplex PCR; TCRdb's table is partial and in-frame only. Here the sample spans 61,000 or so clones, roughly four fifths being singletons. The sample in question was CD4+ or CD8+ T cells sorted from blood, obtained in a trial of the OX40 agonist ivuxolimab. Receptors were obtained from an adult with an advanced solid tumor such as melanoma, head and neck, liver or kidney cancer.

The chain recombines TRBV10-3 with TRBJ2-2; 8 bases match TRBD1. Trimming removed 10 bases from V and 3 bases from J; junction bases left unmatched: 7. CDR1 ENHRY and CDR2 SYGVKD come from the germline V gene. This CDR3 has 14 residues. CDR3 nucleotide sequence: TGTGCCACCAAGACAGGGGCTGACACCGGGGAGCTGTTTTTT. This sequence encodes CATKTGADTGELFF.

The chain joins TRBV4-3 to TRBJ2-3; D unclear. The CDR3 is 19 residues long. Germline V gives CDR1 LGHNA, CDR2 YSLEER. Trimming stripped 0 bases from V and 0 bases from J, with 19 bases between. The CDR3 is CASSQDLAFRATSTDTQYF. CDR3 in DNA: TGCGCCAGCAGCCAAGATTTGGCGTTTCGGGCCACTAGCACAGATACGCAGTATTTT.

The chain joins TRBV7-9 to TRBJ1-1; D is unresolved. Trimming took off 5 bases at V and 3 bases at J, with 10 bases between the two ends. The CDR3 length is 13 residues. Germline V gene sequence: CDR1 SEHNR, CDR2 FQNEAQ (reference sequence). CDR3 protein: CASSPGGDTEAFF. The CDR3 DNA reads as TGTGCCAGCAGCCCAGGTGGGGACACTGAAGCTTTCTTT.

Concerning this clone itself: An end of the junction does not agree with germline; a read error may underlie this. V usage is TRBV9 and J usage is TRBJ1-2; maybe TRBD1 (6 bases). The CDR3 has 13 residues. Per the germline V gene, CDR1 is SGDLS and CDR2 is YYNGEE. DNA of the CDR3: TGTGCCAGCAGCGGGGGGGCCAACTTTGGCTACACCTTC. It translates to CASSGGANFGYTF. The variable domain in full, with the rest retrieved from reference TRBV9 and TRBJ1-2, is DSGVTQTPKHLITATGQRVTLRCSPRSGDLSVYWYQQSLDQGLQFLIQYYNGEERAKGNILERFSAQQFPDLHSELNLSSLELGDSALYFCASSGGANFGYTFGSGTRLTVV.

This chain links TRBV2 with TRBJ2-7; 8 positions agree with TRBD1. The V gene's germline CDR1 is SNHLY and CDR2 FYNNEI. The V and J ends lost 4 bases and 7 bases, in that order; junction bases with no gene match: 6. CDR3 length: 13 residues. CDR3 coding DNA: TGTGCCAGCAGTGGACAGGGGTACGCGGAGCAGTACTTC. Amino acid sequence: CASSGQGYAEQYF.

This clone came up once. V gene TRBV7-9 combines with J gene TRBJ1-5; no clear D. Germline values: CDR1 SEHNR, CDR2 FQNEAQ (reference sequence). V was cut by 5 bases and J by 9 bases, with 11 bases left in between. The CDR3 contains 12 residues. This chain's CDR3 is CASSDSRGPQHF. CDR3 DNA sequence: TGTGCCAGCAGCGACTCCCGGGGGCCCCAGCATTTT.

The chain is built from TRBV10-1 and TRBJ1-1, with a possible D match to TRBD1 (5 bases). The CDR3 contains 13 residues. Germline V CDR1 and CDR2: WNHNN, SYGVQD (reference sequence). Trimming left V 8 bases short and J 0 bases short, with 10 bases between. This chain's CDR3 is CASQTDLNTEAFF. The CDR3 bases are TGCGCCAGCCAGACAGACTTGAACACTGAAGCTTTCTTT.

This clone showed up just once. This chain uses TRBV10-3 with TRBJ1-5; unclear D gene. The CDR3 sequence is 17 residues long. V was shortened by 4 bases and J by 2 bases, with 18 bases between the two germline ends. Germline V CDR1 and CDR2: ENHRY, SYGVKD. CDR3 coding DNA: TGTGCCATCAGTGCCGATAAGGGCTCCCAGGGCAATCAGCCCCAGCATTTT. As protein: CAISADKGSQGNQPQHF.